The clone carrying this T cell receptor (beta chain) was counted at least ten times. This CDR3 has 13 amino acids. The germline V gene has CDR1 KGHDR and CDR2 SFDVKD. V lost 3 bases and J 0 bases, leaving 4 bases between the germline ends. The data were taken from a study of T cells in Graves' hyperthyroidism and ophthalmopathy. Amplification yielded TCR beta CDR3 regions, with RNA transcripts as the source. The study used the HTBI primer set for a first-round RT-PCR of the TCR CDR3. Using its own MiXCR run on the multiplex PCR reads, TCRdb lists one record per CDR3 protein. The data hold hundreds of thousands of distinct CDR3 sequences, with about 14% observed a single time.

Sequences were obtained from blood. V usage is TRBV24-1 and J usage is TRBJ1-1; D ambiguous. This clonotype was obtained from a woman aged 45-60 years with Graves' ophthalmopathy. The CDR3: CATSDRVNTEAFF. The CDR3 region has the DNA TGTGCCACCAGTGATCGTGTGAACACTGAAGCTTTCTTT.